This T cell receptor beta chain was identified in a study of post-analysis software for immune sequencing data. General study findings and limits: Elevated frequency relative to controls characterized several TRBV segments in patients, TRBV5-6, TRBV5-1 and TRBV20-1 among them.

The germline CDR1 and CDR2 sequences are SQVTM and ANQGSEA. The CDR3 loop spans 14 amino acids. This clonotype was seen a few times. Its target is not known. Unique molecular identifiers were carried by the TCR beta cDNA libraries. MiXCR was run by TCRdb on the PCR reads, yielding one entry per CDR3 protein. The sample holds roughly 800,000 distinct CDR3 sequences; less than 35% are singletons and the top ten take approximately 0.55%. The sample comprised blood. The TCR sequence derives from a girl aged 10 to 17 with multiple sclerosis. This chain links TRBV29-1 with TRBJ2-7; D could derive from TRBD1 or TRBD2 (6 bases each). The J call may be incorrect, as the DNA end agrees better with TRBJ2-5. The CDR3 sequence: CSVGGGGVEETQYF. The DNA of the CDR3 is TGCAGCGTTGGTGGGGGCGGGGTTGAGGAGACCCAGTACTTC.